One and the same sample provided the 8 T cell receptor beta chains below, sequenced in a study of OX40 agonist ivuxolimab in advanced cancers. Repertoires were generated with immunoSEQ multiplex PCR, while TCRdb's copy carries only in-frame clones and drops some. In the table there are just under 65,000 clones, around four fifths of which are singletons. The sample here was CD4+ or CD8+ T cells sorted from blood, taken in a trial of the OX40 agonist ivuxolimab. The receptors were sampled from an adult with an advanced solid tumor such as melanoma, head and neck, liver or kidney cancer.

This clone turned up a few times. CDR3 sequence reads: CARTGPSSSNQPQHF. CDR3 coding DNA: TGTGCCAGAACAGGCCCGTCCTCAAGCAATCAGCCCCAGCATTTT. The genes are TRBV19 and TRBJ1-5; a weak D match, TRBD1 (5 bases). CDR1 and CDR2 from the germline V gene are LNHDA and SQIVND (reference sequence). Trimming shortened V by 9 bases and J by 1 base, and 16 bases separated the two germline ends. The CDR3 runs 15 residues.

The V and J genes are TRBV5-1 and TRBJ2-5, with TRBD2 matching 12 bases. In germline, CDR1 is SGHRS, CDR2 YFSETQ. With V trimmed by 1 base and J by 5 bases, 6 bases remained unmatched. The length of the CDR3 is 16 residues. The CDR3 protein is CASSLRTSGVGETQYF. The CDR3 bases are TGCGCCAGCAGCTTGCGGACTAGCGGGGTGGGTGAGACCCAGTACTTC.

CDR3 sequence (DNA): TGCGCCAGCAGCCCACCCCCGTCTGCAGAGCAGTTCTTC. As protein: CASSPPPSAEQFF. V and J are TRBV5-1 and TRBJ2-1; D gene unclear. The CDR3 runs to 13 residues. V lost 4 bases and J 10 bases, leaving 15 bases between the germline ends. Germline V CDR1 and CDR2: SGHRS, YFSETQ.

V gene TRBV4-1 combines with J gene TRBJ2-7; the match to TRBD2 covers 8 bases. The trim removed 3 bases at V and 0 bases at J, leaving 10 bases unmatched. Germline CDR1 MGHRA, CDR2 YSYEKL. The CDR3 sequence is 17 residues long. CDR3 bases: TGCGCCAGCAGCCACGTCAAGCGGGAGACGAGCTCCTACGAGCAGTACTTC. Protein: CASSHVKRETSSYEQYF.

The chain joins TRBV28 to TRBJ2-5, with D perhaps TRBD1 (5 bases). Deletions cut 5 bases from V and 5 bases from J, with 15 bases between. The CDR3 covers 14 residues. Germline assignment: CDR1 MDHEN and CDR2 SYDVKM. The CDR3: CASSLGGARETQYF. The DNA for the CDR3 is TGTGCCAGCAGTCTGGGTGGGGCGCGGGAGACCCAGTACTTC. Variable domain in full (rest from reference TRBV28 and TRBJ2-5): DVKVTQSSRYLVKRTGEKVFLECVQDMDHENMFWYRQDPGLGLRLIYFSYDVKMKEKGDIPEGYSVSREKKERFSLILESASTNQTSMYLCASSLGGARETQYFGPGTRLLVL.

The chain carries TRBV7-9 and TRBJ1-4; D ambiguous. The CDR3 runs 16 residues. Looked up from germline, CDR1 is SEHNR and CDR2 is FQNEAQ (reference sequence). V lost 1 base and J 0 bases, leaving 9 bases between the germline ends. CDR3 sequence: CASSLVSGTTNEKLFF. CDR3 nucleotide sequence: TGTGCCAGCAGCTTAGTTTCCGGGACAACTAATGAAAAACTGTTTTTT.

The chain has TRBV15 and TRBJ2-1; 10 bases line up with TRBD2. V trimming: 4 bases; J trimming: 4 bases; junction bases outside the gene matches: 4. Looked up from germline, CDR1 is LNHNV and CDR2 is YYDKDF (reference sequence). This CDR3 has 15 amino acids. DNA for the CDR3: TGTGCCACCAGCATTAGCGGGGGGCTGTACAATGAGCAGTTCTTC. This gives the protein CATSISGGLYNEQFF.

V gene TRBV15 combines with J gene TRBJ2-3; D may be TRBD2 (6 bases). The germline V gene encodes CDR1 LNHNV and CDR2 YYDKDF (reference sequence). This CDR3 is built from 14 residues. V lost 5 bases to trimming and J lost 5 bases, with 14 bases between them. The chain's CDR3 is CATSSRPGVDTQYF. DNA of the CDR3: TGTGCCACCAGCTCCAGACCGGGGGTAGATACGCAGTATTTT.